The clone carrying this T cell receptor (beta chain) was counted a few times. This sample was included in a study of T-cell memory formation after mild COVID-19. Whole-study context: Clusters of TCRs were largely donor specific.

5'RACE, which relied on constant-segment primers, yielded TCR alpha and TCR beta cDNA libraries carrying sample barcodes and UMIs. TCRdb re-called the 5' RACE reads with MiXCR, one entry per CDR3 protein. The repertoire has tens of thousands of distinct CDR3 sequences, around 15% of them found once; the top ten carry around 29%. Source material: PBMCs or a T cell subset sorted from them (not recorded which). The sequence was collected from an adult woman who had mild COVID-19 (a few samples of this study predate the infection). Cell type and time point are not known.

For the CDR3, the DNA is TGCGCCAGCAGCTTGGGGACAGGGGCGGACACTGAAGCTTTCTTT. Its protein is CASSLGTGADTEAFF. The chain is built from TRBV5-1 and TRBJ1-1, with 9 bases lining up with TRBD1. CDR1 and CDR2 from the germline V gene are SGHRS and YFSETQ. The CDR3 is 15 amino acids. Losses at the gene ends were 0 bases for V and 3 bases for J; bases not matched to a gene: 3.